The 15 T cell receptor beta chains given below trace back to one sample, sequenced in a study of cytomegalovirus exposure and HLA in healthy donors. Primers for the PCR totalled 60 Vbeta and 13 Jbeta. Some clones are missing from TCRdb's copy, which holds only in-frame ones; the method was immunoSEQ multiplex PCR. This table has some 110,000 clones, about four fifths appearing once. The specimen sequenced was PBMCs. These receptor sequences come from a man aged 30 to 45 in good health and CMV-seronegative.

V is TRBV5-1 and J is TRBJ1-3; D remains ambiguous. In germline, CDR1 is SGHRS, CDR2 YFSETQ. Trimming stripped 2 bases from V and 1 base from J, with 7 bases between. The CDR3 length is 14 residues. CDR3 DNA: TGCGCCAGCAGCTTAGCGGGGTCTGGAAACACCATATATTTT. It yields the protein CASSLAGSGNTIYF.

The V and J genes are TRBV5-4 and TRBJ2-1, with 7 bases lining up with TRBD2. CDR3 size: 14 residues. J lost 8 bases, V lost 0 bases, and 5 bases had no gene match. The germline V gene encodes CDR1 SGHNT and CDR2 YYREEE (reference sequence). CDR3 sequence reads: CASSLGWGGDEQFF. The CDR3 DNA is TGTGCCAGCAGCTTGGGTTGGGGGGGGGATGAGCAGTTCTTC.

V is TRBV4-1 and J is TRBJ2-7; 7 positions match TRBD2. J gave up 3 bases and V 1 base, and 6 bases lay outside the gene matches. From germline, CDR1 is MGHRA and CDR2 YSYEKL. The CDR3 is made up of 15 amino acids. The CDR3 loop is CASSQGLARDYEQYF. CDR3 sequence (DNA): TGCGCCAGCAGCCAAGGACTAGCCCGAGACTACGAGCAGTACTTC.

This chain connects TRBV30 to TRBJ2-7; 7 positions match TRBD2. This CDR3 has 16 amino acids. Looked up from germline, CDR1 is GTSNPN and CDR2 is SVGIG (reference sequence). The junction had 16 bases not matched to a gene; V was cut back by 3 bases and J by 5 bases. CDR3 residues: CAWSPVQRTSADEQYF. The CDR3, as DNA: TGTGCCTGGAGCCCTGTTCAGAGGACTAGTGCCGACGAGCAGTACTTC.

The chain joins TRBV11-2 to TRBJ2-7; tentatively, D is TRBD2 (5 bases). The CDR3 loop spans 13 amino acids. Trimming pared 1 base from V and 4 bases from J, leaving 8 bases between. The germline gives CDR1 SGHAT, CDR2 FQNNGV. The DNA of the CDR3 is TGTGCCAGCAGCTTAGGGGAGTTTTACGAGCAGTACTTC. It yields the protein CASSLGEFYEQYF.

The chain combines TRBV7-2 with TRBJ1-5, with unresolved D. The ends were cut back, 1 base at V and 0 bases at J, with 7 bases in the middle. This CDR3 is 15 amino acids long. Looked up from germline, CDR1 is SGHTA and CDR2 is FQGNSA. CDR3: CASSLGEISNQPQHF. The CDR3 bases are TGTGCCAGCAGCTTAGGGGAGATTAGCAATCAGCCCCAGCATTTT.

This clone was detected only a few times. This chain uses TRBV19 with TRBJ2-7; D gene ambiguous. V was cut by 4 bases and J by 0 bases, with 7 bases left in between. The CDR3 has 13 residues. In germline, CDR1 is LNHDA, CDR2 SQIVND (reference sequence). The CDR3 protein is CASSKEPSYEQYF. The CDR3 DNA is TGTGCCAGTAGTAAGGAGCCCTCCTACGAGCAGTACTTC.

The gene calls are TRBV7-8 and TRBJ1-6; TRBD1 aligns across 7 bases. Germline V gives CDR1 SGHVS, CDR2 FQNEAQ. The CDR3 has 15 amino acids. J lost 6 bases, V lost 3 bases, and 5 bases had no gene match. The CDR3 nucleotides read TGTGCCAGCAGCTTCCCGGACAGGCGTAATTCACCCCTCCACTTT. It specifies CASSFPDRRNSPLHF.

The CDR3 loop reads CASSSVGSTDTQYF. CDR3 DNA sequence: TGTGCCAGCAGTTCGGTCGGGAGTACAGATACGCAGTATTTT. The chain carries TRBV6-6 and TRBJ2-3; D perhaps matches TRBD2 (6 bases). Trimming left V 4 bases short and J 3 bases short, with 11 bases between. Germline CDR1 MNHNY, CDR2 SVGAGI (reference sequence). CDR3 length: 14 residues.

This chain connects TRBV5-1 to TRBJ2-7, with a possible D match to TRBD1 (6 bases). Trimming took 2 bases from V and 6 from J, leaving 9 bases between them. The CDR3 contains 12 residues. Germline CDR1 is SGHRS and CDR2 is YFSETQ. CDR3 residues: CASSFDRSEQYF. The DNA for the CDR3 is TGCGCCAGCAGCTTCGACAGGTCCGAGCAGTACTTC.

The chain recombines TRBV4-2 with TRBJ2-5; tentatively, D is TRBD2 (5 bases). The length of the CDR3 is 15 residues. CDR1 and CDR2 (germline): LGHNA, YNFKEQ. V was clipped by 0 bases and J by 11 bases, with 19 bases between them. The CDR3 DNA follows: TGTGCCAGCAGCCAAGATTACACCTCTACGAGGGAGCAGTACTTC. Amino acids: CASSQDYTSTREQYF.

This chain joins TRBV19 and TRBJ1-5; tentative D call: TRBD1 (5 bases). CDR3 length: 15 residues. Germline CDR1 LNHDA, CDR2 SQIVND (reference sequence). The V end was cut by 4 bases, the J end by 4 bases, with 14 bases between. The CDR3 is CASSRVLGGNQPQHF. CDR3 DNA sequence: TGTGCCAGTAGTAGAGTATTGGGGGGGAATCAGCCCCAGCATTTT.

The chain recombines TRBV6-5 with TRBJ1-1; D is possibly TRBD1 (6 bases). Trimming removed 4 bases at V and 6 bases at J, with 18 bases between. The CDR3 has 15 amino acids. Per the germline V gene, CDR1 is MNHEY and CDR2 is SVGAGI. The CDR3 DNA reads TGTGCCAGCAGTTCGGGACACCTCGGCTACGCTGAAGCTTTCTTT. Its translation: CASSSGHLGYAEAFF.

J is TRBJ1-4 and V is TRBV5-6; no firm D call. The CDR3 is 12 amino acids. The germline gives CDR1 SGHDT, CDR2 YYEEEE. V dropped 4 bases and J dropped 6 bases, with 7 bases sitting between them. CDR3 region: CASSRGYEKLFF. DNA for the CDR3: TGTGCCAGCAGCCGCGGGTATGAAAAACTGTTTTTT.

This sequence joins TRBV9 and TRBJ2-1; TRBD2 might be the D (5 bases). V lost 1 base and J lost 8, with 13 bases in between. Germline CDR1 reads SGDLS; CDR2 reads YYNGEE. This CDR3 region has 14 residues. CDR3 DNA sequence: TGTGCCAGCAGCGTAAGAACCCTCGGGGATGAGCAGTTCTTC. Protein sequence: CASSVRTLGDEQFF.